The present TCR beta chain was sequenced within a study of Graves' ophthalmopathy and Graves' hyperthyroidism. Whole-study context: At initial diagnosis, peripheral blood was obtained, and this preceded any treatment. Whole-study results and caveats: The model predicted ophthalmopathy progression with about 71% sensitivity and around 72% specificity. Blood also harbored most expanded thyroid clonotypes above 0.001 frequency.

There are many counts of this clonotype. No antigen is known for it. Uncontrolled infections, pregnancy, lactation or other autoimmune diseases led to patient exclusion. The CDR3 has 15 amino acids. Trimming cost V 5 bases and J 2 bases, with 15 bases left between them. CDR1 is ENHRY and CDR2 is SYGVKD in the germline V gene. Amplification from RNA transcripts yielded the TCR beta CDR3 regions. Investigators did first-round RT-PCR with HTBI primers, then second-round multiplex PCR. TCRdb re-called the multiplex PCR reads through MiXCR, storing one row per CDR3 protein. Of hundreds of thousands of distinct CDR3 sequences in the sample, approximately 21% were seen once.

The V call is TRBV10-3, the J call TRBJ1-2, with unresolved D. This clonotype was obtained from a woman aged 18-29 years with stable Graves' hyperthyroidism. The material sequenced was peripheral blood. CDR3 sequence reads: CAISSSATANYGYTF. The CDR3 region has the DNA TGTGCCATCAGTTCCTCCGCGACGGCGAACTATGGCTACACCTTC.